This TCR beta chain was obtained from a study of blood T cell repertoires in COVID-19. Background on the study: The analysed material was cDNA or gDNA that came from T cells, B-cell-depleted T cells, or PBMCs.

Recovered Cohort 3 donors showed two negative PCRs, clearance, or symptom resolution. Libraries were prepared by immunoSEQ multiplex PCR; TCRdb keeps only in-frame clonotypes and omits some of them. Of about 160,000 clones listed, 88% were seen once; the top ten hold less than 8.5%. Germline V gene lookup returns CDR1 LGHNA and CDR2 YNFKEQ. The CDR3 extends over 15 amino acids. V gave up 4 bases and J gave up 3 bases, with 15 bases separating them. The TCR originated in a woman aged 45-65 years who had recovered from COVID-19. The chain joins TRBV4-2 to TRBJ1-2; the D gene is possibly TRBD1 (6 bases). The sample comprised PBMCs or T cells enriched from blood (not recorded which). DNA for the CDR3: TGTGCCAGCAGCCGGGAGGGGGGGCTTGACTATGGCTACACCTTC. Translation: CASSREGGLDYGYTF.